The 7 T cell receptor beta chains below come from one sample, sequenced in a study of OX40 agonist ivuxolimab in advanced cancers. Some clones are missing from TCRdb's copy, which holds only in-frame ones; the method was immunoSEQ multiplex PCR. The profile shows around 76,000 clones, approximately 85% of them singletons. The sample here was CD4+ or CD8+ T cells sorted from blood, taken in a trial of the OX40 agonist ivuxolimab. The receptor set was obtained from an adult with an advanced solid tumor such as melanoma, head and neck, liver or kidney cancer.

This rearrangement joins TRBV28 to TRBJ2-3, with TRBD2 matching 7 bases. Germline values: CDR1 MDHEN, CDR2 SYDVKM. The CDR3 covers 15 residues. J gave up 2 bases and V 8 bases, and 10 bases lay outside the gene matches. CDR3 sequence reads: CASPPGRGVTDTQYF. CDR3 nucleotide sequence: TGTGCCAGCCCCCCGGGACGGGGGGTCACAGATACGCAGTATTTT.

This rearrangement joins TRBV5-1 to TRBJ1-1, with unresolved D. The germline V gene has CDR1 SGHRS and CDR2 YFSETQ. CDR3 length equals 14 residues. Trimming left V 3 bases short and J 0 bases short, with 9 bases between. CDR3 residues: CASSSDGMNTEAFF. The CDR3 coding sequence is TGCGCCAGCAGCTCGGACGGTATGAACACTGAAGCTTTCTTT.

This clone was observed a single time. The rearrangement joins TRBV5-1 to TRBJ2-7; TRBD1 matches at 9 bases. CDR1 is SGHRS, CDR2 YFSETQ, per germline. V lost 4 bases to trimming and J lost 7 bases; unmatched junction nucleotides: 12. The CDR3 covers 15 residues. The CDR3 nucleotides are TGCGCCAGCAGCACCGGACAGGGGCTTTGGGATGAGCAGTACTTC. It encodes CASSTGQGLWDEQYF.

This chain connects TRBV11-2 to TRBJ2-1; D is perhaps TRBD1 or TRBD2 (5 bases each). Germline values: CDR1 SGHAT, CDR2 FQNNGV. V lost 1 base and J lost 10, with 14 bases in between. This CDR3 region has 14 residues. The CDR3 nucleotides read TGTGCCAGCAGCTTAGCGCTCCTAGCAGGGGAGCAGTTCTTC. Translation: CASSLALLAGEQFF.

The CDR3, as DNA: TGTGCCAGCAGTTTATCAGGGTTGCACACCGGGGAGCTGTTTTTT. This translates into CASSLSGLHTGELFF. The chain is built from TRBV28 and TRBJ2-2; a weak D match, TRBD1 (5 bases). The CDR3 loop spans 15 amino acids. CDR1 MDHEN and CDR2 SYDVKM come from the germline V gene. The V end was cut by 1 base, the J end by 3 bases, with 9 bases between.

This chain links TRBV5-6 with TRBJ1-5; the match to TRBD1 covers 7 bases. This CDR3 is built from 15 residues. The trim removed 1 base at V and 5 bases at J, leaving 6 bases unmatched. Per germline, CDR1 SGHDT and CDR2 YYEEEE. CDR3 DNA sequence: TGTGCCAGCAGCTTGAGGGGGCGCACCTATCAGCCCCAGCATTTT. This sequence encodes CASSLRGRTYQPQHF.

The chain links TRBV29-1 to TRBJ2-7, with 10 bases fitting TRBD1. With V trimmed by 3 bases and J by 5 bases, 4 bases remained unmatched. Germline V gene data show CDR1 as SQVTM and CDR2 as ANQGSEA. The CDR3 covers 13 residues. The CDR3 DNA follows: TGCAGCGTTGAGCGACAGGGGGCCAACGAGCAGTACTTC. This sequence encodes CSVERQGANEQYF.